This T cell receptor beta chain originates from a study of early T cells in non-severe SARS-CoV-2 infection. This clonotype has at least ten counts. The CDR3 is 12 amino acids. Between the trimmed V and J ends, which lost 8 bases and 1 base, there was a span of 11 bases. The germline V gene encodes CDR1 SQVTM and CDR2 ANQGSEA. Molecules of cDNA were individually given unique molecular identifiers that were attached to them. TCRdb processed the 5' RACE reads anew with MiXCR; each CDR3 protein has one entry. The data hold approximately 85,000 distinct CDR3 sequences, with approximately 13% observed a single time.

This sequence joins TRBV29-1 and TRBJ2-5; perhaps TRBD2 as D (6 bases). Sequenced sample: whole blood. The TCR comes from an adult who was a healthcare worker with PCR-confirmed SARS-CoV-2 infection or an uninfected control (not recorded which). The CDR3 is CSSQGGQETQYF. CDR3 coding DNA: TGCAGCTCTCAGGGAGGCCAAGAGACCCAGTACTTC.